These 19 T cell receptor beta chains share one sample of origin, sequenced in a study of siplizumab effects on memory and regulatory T cells. Repertoires were generated with immunoSEQ multiplex PCR, while TCRdb's copy carries only in-frame clones and drops some. The sample holds tens of thousands of clones, approximately 89% seen once. Sequencing was carried out using Tregs sorted from blood. Receptor source: a human donor in good health.

The table lists this clone with a few counts. The rearrangement links TRBV7-6 to TRBJ2-1; TRBD2 matches at 12 bases. CDR3 length: 16 residues. From germline, CDR1 is SGHVS and CDR2 FNYEAQ. Unmatched junction bases numbered 11, after V lost 5 bases and J lost 9 bases. DNA for the CDR3: TGTGCCAGCAGCCCCGGTGGAAGACTAGCGGGAGTTGAGCAGTTCTTC. This encodes CASSPGGRLAGVEQFF.

The chain has TRBV6-5 and TRBJ1-5, with 8 positions matching TRBD1. J gave up 3 bases and V 5 bases, and 3 bases lay outside the gene matches. The CDR3 has 14 residues. Germline V gene data show CDR1 as MNHEY and CDR2 as SVGAGI. CDR3 region: CASSTDRDNQPQHF. DNA of the CDR3: TGTGCCAGCAGTACGGACAGGGACAATCAGCCCCAGCATTTT.

J is TRBJ2-7 and V is TRBV29-1, with 7 bases aligning to TRBD1. Germline V lookup: CDR1 SQVTM, CDR2 ANQGSEA. With V trimmed by 2 bases and J by 5 bases, 6 bases remained unmatched. The CDR3 is 13 amino acids. CDR3 DNA: TGCAGCGTTGAACCCCGGACAGGCCACGAGCAGTACTTC. Protein sequence: CSVEPRTGHEQYF.

The chain joins TRBV5-1 to TRBJ2-7, with TRBD2 matching over 9 bases. This CDR3 is 15 amino acids long. After removal of 0 bases from V and 6 bases from J, the junction contained 7 bases not matched to a gene. CDR1 and CDR2 (germline): SGHRS, YFSETQ. The CDR3 sequence is CASSLEGSGRIEQYF. The CDR3 DNA sequence: TGCGCCAGCAGCTTGGAAGGTAGCGGGAGAATCGAGCAGTACTTC.

The gene calls are TRBV6-1 and TRBJ2-7; 10 bases match TRBD1. Germline V gene lookup returns CDR1 MNHNS and CDR2 SASEGT. The CDR3 contains 14 residues. V lost 7 bases to trimming and J lost 0 bases; unmatched junction nucleotides: 3. The CDR3 bases are TGTGCCAGCACCCGGGACAGGGGCTCCTACGAGCAGTACTTC. It codes for CASTRDRGSYEQYF.

CDR3 sequence (DNA): TGTGCCACCAGCAGAGAATGGGAGAACACTGAAGCTTTCTTT. As protein: CATSREWENTEAFF. The chain links TRBV15 to TRBJ1-1; D remains unclear. Germline CDR1 reads LNHNV; CDR2 reads YYDKDF (reference sequence). Trimming took 0 bases from V and 1 from J, leaving 6 bases between them. The CDR3 spans 14 residues.

The chain joins TRBV6-1 to TRBJ2-3, with D uncertain. Trimming left V 4 bases short and J 5 bases short, with 4 bases between. Germline V lookup: CDR1 MNHNS, CDR2 SASEGT. This CDR3 is built from 11 residues. The CDR3, as DNA: TGTGCCAGCAGTGTCGGAGATACGCAGTATTTT. This translates into CASSVGDTQYF.

V usage is TRBV15 and J usage is TRBJ2-5, with a tentative D call TRBD2 (6 bases). There are 16 residues in the CDR3. Germline V lookup: CDR1 LNHNV, CDR2 YYDKDF (reference sequence). Trimming removed 0 bases at V and 2 bases at J, with 13 bases between. DNA for the CDR3: TGTGCCACCAGCAGAGATCTCGGAGGGTGGCAAGAGACCCAGTACTTC. Translated: CATSRDLGGWQETQYF.

The chain is built from TRBV4-3 and TRBJ2-3; D is unresolved. V lost 3 bases and J 2 bases, leaving 15 bases between the germline ends. Germline values: CDR1 LGHNA, CDR2 YSLEER. This CDR3 comprises 16 residues. The CDR3 DNA is TGCGCCAGCAGCCAGGGGAACTATTACACCACAGATACGCAGTATTTT. This codes for CASSQGNYYTTDTQYF.

The chain is built from TRBV2 and TRBJ1-1; D may be TRBD1 (5 bases). Trimming removed 4 bases from V and 5 bases from J, with 11 bases in between. Germline lookup yields CDR1 SNHLY and CDR2 FYNNEI. This CDR3 has 13 residues. The CDR3: CASSAQGWTEAFF. Written as DNA, the CDR3 is TGTGCCAGCAGTGCCCAGGGATGGACTGAAGCTTTCTTT.

The rearrangement uses TRBV11-3 and TRBJ2-3; 12 bases map to TRBD2. The length of the CDR3 is 16 residues. The V gene end was trimmed by 1 base and the J gene end by 1 base; junction bases not matched to a gene: 0. Germline CDR1 SGHNT, CDR2 YENEEA. The CDR3 nucleotides are TGTGCCAGCAGCTTAGCTAGCGGGAGGGGCACAGATACGCAGTATTTT. This sequence encodes CASSLASGRGTDTQYF.

The chain is built from TRBV5-1 and TRBJ2-7, with D possibly being TRBD2 (5 bases). The CDR3 is 14 residues long. Germline loops: CDR1 SGHRS, CDR2 YFSETQ. The germline V and J ends were trimmed by 1 base and 3 bases, with 11 bases remaining between them. The CDR3 protein is CASSLRGPDYEQYF. In nucleotides, the CDR3 is TGCGCCAGCAGCTTGAGAGGGCCTGACTACGAGCAGTACTTC.

This chain joins TRBV19 and TRBJ2-4, with D perhaps TRBD2 (6 bases). The CDR3 contains 15 residues. Germline CDR1 LNHDA, CDR2 SQIVND (reference sequence). V was trimmed by 1 base and J by 1 base, leaving 8 bases between them. The CDR3 reads CASSIGGVAKNIQYF. The DNA for the CDR3 is TGTGCCAGTAGTATAGGGGGGGTTGCCAAAAACATTCAGTACTTC.

The chain has TRBV11-2 and TRBJ1-1; D perhaps matches TRBD1 (5 bases). The CDR3 is 14 residues long. V was cut by 5 bases and J by 4 bases, with 14 bases left in between. Germline lookup yields CDR1 SGHAT and CDR2 FQNNGV. The CDR3 is CASSLRGGFTEAFF. The CDR3 region has the DNA TGTGCCAGCAGCCTGCGGGGGGGGTTCACTGAAGCTTTCTTT.

The chain combines TRBV10-3 with TRBJ2-3; tentatively, D is TRBD1 or TRBD2 (5 bases each). Germline CDR1 ENHRY, CDR2 SYGVKD. Trimming shortened V by 8 bases and J by 2 bases, and 8 bases separated the two germline ends. The CDR3 has 12 amino acids. The CDR3 sequence is CAIGDHTDTQYF. For the CDR3, the DNA is TGTGCCATCGGGGACCACACAGATACGCAGTATTTT.

The genes are TRBV18 and TRBJ1-4, with D maybe TRBD1 (6 bases). The V and J ends lost 3 bases and 4 bases respectively, with 12 bases between them. CDR1 and CDR2 (germline): KGHSH, LQKENI. The CDR3 has 15 amino acids. The CDR3 DNA is TGTGCCAGCTCACCCCCAGAGGGGGGTAATGAAAAACTGTTTTTT. This translates into CASSPPEGGNEKLFF.

The V and J genes are TRBV6-7 and TRBJ2-7, with D perhaps matching TRBD2 (7 bases). TRBV6-7 is filed as an ORF, its function uncertain. The V end lost 6 bases, the J end lost 4 bases, and 22 bases lay between the germline ends. The CDR3 contains 16 residues. The CDR3 sequence: CASSRGGDATPYEQYF. The CDR3 region has the DNA TGTGCCAGCAGCCGAGGGGGGGACGCCACCCCATACGAGCAGTACTTC.

The chain carries TRBV27 and TRBJ2-1, with D maybe TRBD1 (5 bases). Trimming cost V 2 bases and J 4 bases, with 9 bases left between them. This CDR3 spans 14 amino acids. CDR1 is MNHEY, CDR2 SMNVEV, per germline (reference sequence). The DNA for the CDR3 is TGTGCCAGCAGTTTAAGGACAAGTTACAATGAGCAGTTCTTC. Residues: CASSLRTSYNEQFF.

The V and J genes are TRBV30 and TRBJ1-2; D is ambiguous. Trimming cost V 1 base and J 6 bases, with 12 bases left between them. The CDR3 covers 13 residues. The V gene's germline CDR1 is GTSNPN and CDR2 SVGIG (reference sequence). The CDR3 DNA reads as TGTGCCTGGAGTGGGAGGCTAAGGGATGGCTACACCTTC. Translation: CAWSGRLRDGYTF.